Below are 17 T cell receptor beta chains sequenced from a single sample in a study of CD8 T cells in ankylosing spondylitis. TCRdb reanalysed the 5' RACE reads using MiXCR and keeps one entry per CDR3 protein. The table lists about 240,000 distinct CDR3 sequences, 20% to 30% of them singletons. Input material: blood, either unsorted or a sorted T cell fraction (not recorded which). These receptors all come from a male donor with ankylosing spondylitis or in good health (not recorded which).

This clonotype came up many times. In DNA, the CDR3 is TGTGCCAGCAGCGCCCGGGGTAACAGGGGGCCCAACGTCCTGACTTTC. Amino acids: CASSARGNRGPNVLTF. This sequence joins TRBV9 and TRBJ2-6, with 9 positions matching TRBD1. V lost 3 bases and J lost 8; bases outside the gene matches: 9. This CDR3 region has 16 residues. CDR1 is SGDLS, CDR2 YYNGEE, per germline.

J is TRBJ2-3 and V is TRBV2; D unclear. Germline V CDR1 and CDR2: SNHLY, FYNNEI. The length of the CDR3 is 13 residues. The V gene lost 5 bases and the J gene lost 5 bases, with 11 bases spanning the gap. CDR3 nucleotides: TGTGCCAGCAGTAAATCTTTTGAAGATACGCAGTATTTT. Its translation: CASSKSFEDTQYF.

In its sample, this clonotype was seen many times. The genes are TRBV20-1 and TRBJ2-5, with TRBD2 matching over 9 bases. Losses at the gene ends were 3 bases for V and 3 bases for J; bases not matched to a gene: 2. This CDR3 region has 13 residues. Germline V gene data show CDR1 as DFQATT and CDR2 as SNEGSKA (reference sequence). The DNA of the CDR3 is TGCAGTGCTAGGGTAGCGGGGGAAGAGACCCAGTACTTC. Protein: CSARVAGEETQYF.

This clonotype was detected once. The chain couples TRBV11-2 to TRBJ2-7, with 8 bases identical to TRBD1. This CDR3 comprises 15 residues. CDR1 is SGHAT, CDR2 FQNNGV, per germline. Unmatched junction bases numbered 6, after V lost 1 base and J lost 4 bases. CDR3 sequence reads: CASSLARTGLYEQYF. For the CDR3, the DNA is TGTGCCAGCAGCTTAGCGAGGACAGGGTTGTACGAGCAGTACTTC. The whole variable domain, remainder taken from reference TRBV11-2 and TRBJ2-7, is EAGVAQSPRYKIIEKRQSVAFWCNPISGHATLYWYQQILGQGPKLLIQFQNNGVVDDSQLPKDRFSAERLKGVDSTLKIQPAKLEDSAVYLCASSLARTGLYEQYFGPGTRLTVT.

V usage is TRBV6-4 and J usage is TRBJ2-7; D perhaps matches TRBD2 (6 bases). The CDR3 sequence is 15 residues long. Trimming cost V 4 bases and J 2 bases, with 15 bases left between them. Per germline, CDR1 MRHNA and CDR2 SNTAGT. The CDR3 coding sequence is TGTGCCAGCAGTGTACATCCGGGGGAGACCTACGAGCAGTACTTC. It is translated as CASSVHPGETYEQYF.

This clonotype was picked up many times. The chain joins TRBV12-3 or TRBV12-4 to TRBJ2-7, with TRBD2 identical over 8 bases. The V gene end was trimmed by 3 bases and the J gene end by 9 bases; junction bases not matched to a gene: 10. The CDR3 loop spans 14 amino acids. The CDR3 bases are TGTGCCAGCAGTTTCGCCGGGGGGGACCGTGGGCAGTACTTC. It yields the protein CASSFAGGDRGQYF.

This clonotype was counted only a few times. This rearrangement joins TRBV19 to TRBJ2-3; 9 nucleotides agree with TRBD1. With V trimmed by 5 bases and J by 1 base, 10 bases remained unmatched. Germline values: CDR1 LNHDA, CDR2 SQIVND (reference sequence). The CDR3 spans 17 residues. This CDR3 is CASSATPGTGRTDTQYF. DNA for the CDR3: TGTGCCAGTAGTGCTACGCCCGGGACAGGGCGCACAGATACGCAGTATTTT.

This clonotype was seen many times. The V and J genes are TRBV7-3 and TRBJ2-1; D is possibly TRBD1 (6 bases). Germline-derived CDR1 and CDR2 are SGHTA and FQGTGA. The CDR3 has 15 residues. The V end was cut by 1 base, the J end by 4 bases, with 11 bases between. The CDR3 DNA reads TGTGCCAGCAGCTTAAAGCAGGGGAATTACAATGAGCAGTTCTTC. Its protein product is CASSLKQGNYNEQFF.

The sample holds many counts of this clonotype. The rearrangement links TRBV6-5 to TRBJ2-3, with no clear D. This CDR3 has 14 residues. V lost 2 bases, J lost 0 bases, and 6 bases lay in between. Germline V lookup: CDR1 MNHEY, CDR2 SVGAGI. The CDR3 region is CASSYRQSTDTQYF. CDR3 sequence (DNA): TGTGCCAGCAGTTACAGGCAGAGCACAGATACGCAGTATTTT.

This chain joins TRBV12-3 or TRBV12-4 and TRBJ2-5; 8 bases fit TRBD2. V lost 7 bases, J lost 5 bases, and 15 bases stayed unmatched. This CDR3 has 16 amino acids. CDR3 protein: CASTFTSGRWGETQYF. In DNA, the CDR3 is TGTGCCAGCACTTTTACTAGCGGCCGGTGGGGTGAGACCCAGTACTTC.

This clonotype occurred many times. The V and J genes are TRBV20-1 and TRBJ2-5; 10 nucleotides align to TRBD1. CDR3 length: 14 residues. Trimming cost V 5 bases and J 5 bases; bases outside gene matches: 8. Germline assignment: CDR1 DFQATT and CDR2 SNEGSKA (reference sequence). DNA for the CDR3: TGCAGTGCTCCCGACAGGGGGCAAGGGGAGACCCAGTACTTC. It codes for CSAPDRGQGETQYF.

This sequence joins TRBV4-2 and TRBJ2-3; 7 bases match TRBD2. J lost 7 bases, V lost 3 bases, and 4 bases had no gene match. This CDR3 region has 13 residues. Germline CDR1 reads LGHNA; CDR2 reads YNFKEQ. The CDR3: CASSQTSSHTQYF. CDR3 DNA sequence: TGTGCCAGCAGCCAGACTAGCTCCCATACGCAGTATTTT.

This clonotype came up many times. V is TRBV27 and J is TRBJ2-3; no clear D gene. Germline loops: CDR1 MNHEY, CDR2 SMNVEV (reference sequence). The V end lost 8 bases, the J end lost 1 base, and 10 bases lay between the germline ends. The CDR3 length is 13 residues. This chain's CDR3 is CASGFMGTDTQYF. The CDR3 coding sequence is TGTGCCAGCGGCTTTATGGGCACAGATACGCAGTATTTT.

This clonotype was recorded many times. In nucleotides, the CDR3 is TGTGCCAGCACTATGACAGGGGGCGGCACAGATACGCAGTATTTT. Its translation: CASTMTGGGTDTQYF. The V and J genes are TRBV12-3 or TRBV12-4 and TRBJ2-3; 10 positions agree with TRBD1. V dropped 7 bases and J dropped 1; count of bases not matched to a gene: 5. This CDR3 is 15 amino acids long.

The genes are TRBV12-3 or TRBV12-4 and TRBJ2-7; 9 nucleotides agree with TRBD2. The CDR3 has 14 amino acids. After removal of 3 bases from V and 4 bases from J, the junction contained 4 bases not matched to a gene. The CDR3 DNA sequence: TGTGCCAGCAGTTTTGCGGGGGGGCCTTACGAGCAGTACTTC. The encoded protein is CASSFAGGPYEQYF.

The chain combines TRBV20-1 with TRBJ2-7; D is undetermined. The CDR3 totals 13 residues. V dropped 5 bases and J dropped 3 bases, with 14 bases sitting between them. Germline CDR1 DFQATT, CDR2 SNEGSKA (reference sequence). The CDR3 DNA sequence: TGCAGTGCTTACCCCTCGTGGGACTACGAGCAGTACTTC. It encodes CSAYPSWDYEQYF.

This clonotype was observed at least ten times. The CDR3 DNA sequence: TGTGCCAGCAGTACCCCGGGCTTTGGAGGCTACACCTTC. Translating it yields CASSTPGFGGYTF. This chain links TRBV12-3 or TRBV12-4 with TRBJ1-2; D gene unclear. V was trimmed by 5 bases and J by 8 bases, leaving 15 bases between them. The CDR3 contains 13 residues.